This T cell receptor beta chain was obtained from a study of T cell repertoires in cytomegalovirus infection. Study-level information: Recently identified HLA-C-restricted CMV epitopes were among the peptides used. TCR beta signatures that were public indicated CMV infection and matching HLA type.

Note on this clonotype: The target antigen is unknown.

Germline CDR1 LNHDA, CDR2 SQIVND (reference sequence). V lost 6 bases and J lost 5, with 19 bases in between. This CDR3 has 15 residues. Findings and caveats of the study: CMV carriers with the relevant HLA were identified by cumulative public TCR beta family frequency.

TCRdb analysed the reads with MiXCR anew, one entry per CDR3 protein. Of 650,000 to 900,000 distinct CDR3 sequences in the sample, 25% to 35% are singletons; the top ten hold around 13%. This material consisted of cultured CD8+ T cells from PBMCs, taken from culture after CMV antigen stimulation. The sequence came from a human donor in good health (CMV status not recorded). Some clones in this sample may be carry-over from other donors' samples. This chain links TRBV19 with TRBJ1-2; D ambiguous. The CDR3 region has the DNA TGTGCCAGTAGAGCTAGAAGGCAAGTGGAGTATGGCTACACCTTC. Translated: CASRARRQVEYGYTF. Drawing the rest from reference TRBV19 and TRBJ1-2, the complete variable domain is DGGITQSPKYLFRKEGQNVTLSCEQNLNHDAMYWYRQDPGQGLRLIYYSQIVNDFQKGDIAEGYSVSREKKESFPLTVTSAQKNPTAFYLCASRARRQVEYGYTFGSGTRLTVV.